The 3 T cell receptor beta chains given below trace back to one sample, sequenced in a study of blood T cell repertoires in COVID-19. The method was immunoSEQ multiplex PCR; TCRdb's version includes in-frame clones alone and lacks a portion of them. The profile shows about 170,000 clones, about four fifths of them singletons. What was sequenced was peripheral blood. The receptors were sampled from a woman aged 80 or over with COVID-19, enrolled during active disease.

The chain couples TRBV27 to TRBJ2-1, with TRBD2 identical over 8 bases. The trim removed 3 bases at V and 3 bases at J, leaving 7 bases unmatched. Germline CDR1 and CDR2: MNHEY and SMNVEV (reference sequence). This CDR3 spans 16 amino acids. The CDR3 DNA sequence: TGTGCCAGCAGTTTTGGAGGGACTAGTAGCTACAATGAGCAGTTCTTC. As protein: CASSFGGTSSYNEQFF.

The chain recombines TRBV6-2 or TRBV6-3 with TRBJ2-7, with D uncertain. The CDR3 runs 14 residues. Deletions cut 4 bases from V and 3 bases from J, with 13 bases between. Per germline, CDR1 MNHEY and CDR2 SVGEGT. The CDR3 protein is CASSFSLELYEQYF. For the CDR3, the DNA is TGTGCCAGCAGTTTTAGTCTCGAACTCTACGAGCAGTACTTC.

The gene calls are TRBV19 and TRBJ1-1; the D gene is possibly TRBD1 (5 bases). V was clipped by 3 bases and J by 6 bases, with 14 bases between them. Germline lookup yields CDR1 LNHDA and CDR2 SQIVND (reference sequence). The CDR3 consists of 14 residues. As DNA, the CDR3 is TGTGCCAGTAGTATTAACAGGATCATCCCTGAAGCTTTCTTT. Its protein is CASSINRIIPEAFF.